This T cell receptor beta chain was captured in a study of control samples from healthy donors and cancer patients. Here immunoSEQ multiplex PCR was the method, and the copy in TCRdb shows in-frame clones only, minus some. The sample lists about 220,000 clones, just under 95% occurring once. This CDR3 is built from 16 residues. The germline gives CDR1 SGHVS, CDR2 FQNEAQ. V was clipped by 5 bases and J by 2 bases, with 16 bases between them. The chain has TRBV7-8 and TRBJ1-3, with a weak D call TRBD1 (5 bases). The sequenced sample was blood. The TCR originated in a man in his fifties or sixties in good health. Here the CDR3 DNA reads TGTGCCAGCAGCCGTTCCGCAGCGGGGGCTGGAAACACCATATATTTT. Translating gives CASSRSAAGAGNTIYF. The variable domain in full, completed from reference TRBV7-8 and TRBJ1-3, reads GAGVSQSPRYKVAKRGQDVALRCDPISGHVSLFWYQQALGQGPEFLTYFQNEAQLDKSGLPSDRFFAERPEGSVSTLKIQRTQQEDSAVYLCASSRSAAGAGNTIYFGEGSWLTVV.